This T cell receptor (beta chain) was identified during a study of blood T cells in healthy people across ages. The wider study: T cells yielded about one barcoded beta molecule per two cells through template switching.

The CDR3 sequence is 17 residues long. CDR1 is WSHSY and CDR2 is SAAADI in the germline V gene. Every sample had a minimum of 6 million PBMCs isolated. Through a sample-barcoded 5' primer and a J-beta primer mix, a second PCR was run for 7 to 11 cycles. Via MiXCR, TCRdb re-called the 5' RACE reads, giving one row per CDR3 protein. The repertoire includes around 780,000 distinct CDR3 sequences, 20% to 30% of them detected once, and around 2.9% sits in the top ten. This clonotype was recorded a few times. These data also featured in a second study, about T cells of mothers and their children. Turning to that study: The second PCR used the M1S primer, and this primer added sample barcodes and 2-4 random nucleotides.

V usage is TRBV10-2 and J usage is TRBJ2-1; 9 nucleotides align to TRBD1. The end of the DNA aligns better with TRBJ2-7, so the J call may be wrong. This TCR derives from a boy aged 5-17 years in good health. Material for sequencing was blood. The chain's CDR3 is CASRGGQGVRGGYEQYF. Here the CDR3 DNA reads TGCGCCAGCAGGGGGGGACAGGGCGTTCGCGGGGGCTACGAGCAGTACTTC.